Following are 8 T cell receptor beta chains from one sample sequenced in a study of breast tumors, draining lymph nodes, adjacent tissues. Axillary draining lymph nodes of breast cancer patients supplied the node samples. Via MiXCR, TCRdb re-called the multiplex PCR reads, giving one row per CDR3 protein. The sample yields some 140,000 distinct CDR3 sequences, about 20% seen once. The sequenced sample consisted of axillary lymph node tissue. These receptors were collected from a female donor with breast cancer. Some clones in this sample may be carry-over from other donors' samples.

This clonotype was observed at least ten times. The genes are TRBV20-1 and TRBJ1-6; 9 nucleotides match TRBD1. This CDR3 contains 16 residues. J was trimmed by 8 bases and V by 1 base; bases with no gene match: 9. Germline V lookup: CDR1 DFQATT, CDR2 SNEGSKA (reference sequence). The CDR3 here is CSARVLQGAKDSPLHF. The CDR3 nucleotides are TGCAGTGCTAGAGTTCTACAGGGGGCGAAGGATTCACCCCTCCACTTT.

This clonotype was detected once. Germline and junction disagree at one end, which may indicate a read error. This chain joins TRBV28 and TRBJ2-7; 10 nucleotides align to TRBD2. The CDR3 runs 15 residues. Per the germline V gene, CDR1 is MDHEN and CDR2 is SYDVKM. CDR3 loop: CASSSLAGVKFERYF. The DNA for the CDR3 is TGTGCCAGCAGTTCCCTAGCGGGAGTCAAATTCGAGCGGTACTTC.

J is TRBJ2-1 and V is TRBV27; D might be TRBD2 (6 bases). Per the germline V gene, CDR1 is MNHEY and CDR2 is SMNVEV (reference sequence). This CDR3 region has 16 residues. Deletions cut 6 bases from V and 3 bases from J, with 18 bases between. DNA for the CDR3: TGTGCCAGCAGGCTTACTTGGGGAGGCCTCTACAATGAGCAGTTCTTC. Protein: CASRLTWGGLYNEQFF.

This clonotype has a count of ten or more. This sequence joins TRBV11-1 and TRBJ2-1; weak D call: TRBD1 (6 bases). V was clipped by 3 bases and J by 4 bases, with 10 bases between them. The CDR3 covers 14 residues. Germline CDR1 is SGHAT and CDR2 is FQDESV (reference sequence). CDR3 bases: TGTGCCAGCAGCTTGTGGACAGAATACAATGAGCAGTTCTTC. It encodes CASSLWTEYNEQFF.

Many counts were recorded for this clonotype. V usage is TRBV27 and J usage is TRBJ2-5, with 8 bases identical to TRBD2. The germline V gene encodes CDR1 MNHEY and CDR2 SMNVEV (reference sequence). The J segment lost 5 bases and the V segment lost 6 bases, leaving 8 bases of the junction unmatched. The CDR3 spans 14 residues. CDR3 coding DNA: TGTGCCAGCAGCGCCGGGACTAGAAGCGAGACCCAGTACTTC. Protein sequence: CASSAGTRSETQYF.

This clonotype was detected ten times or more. CDR3: CSVEDPARGYEQYF. The CDR3 DNA sequence: TGCAGCGTTGAAGACCCCGCCAGGGGCTACGAGCAGTACTTC. The genes are TRBV29-1 and TRBJ2-7, with D possibly being TRBD1 (6 bases). This CDR3 region has 14 residues. V was shortened by 0 bases and J by 3 bases, with 12 bases between the two germline ends. CDR1 and CDR2 from the germline V gene are SQVTM and ANQGSEA.

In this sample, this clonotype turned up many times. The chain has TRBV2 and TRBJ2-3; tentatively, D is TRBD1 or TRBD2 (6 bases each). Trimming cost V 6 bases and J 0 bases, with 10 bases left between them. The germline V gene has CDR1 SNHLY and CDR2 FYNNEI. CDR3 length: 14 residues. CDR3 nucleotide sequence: TGTGCCAGCAGAGGGGGACTGAGCACAGATACGCAGTATTTT. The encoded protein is CASRGGLSTDTQYF.

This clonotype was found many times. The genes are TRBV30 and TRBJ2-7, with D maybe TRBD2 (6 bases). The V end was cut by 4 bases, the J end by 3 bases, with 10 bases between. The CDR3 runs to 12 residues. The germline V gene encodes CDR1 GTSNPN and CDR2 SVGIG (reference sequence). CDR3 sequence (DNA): TGTGCCTGGATGGGGGGAAACTACGAGCAGTACTTC. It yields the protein CAWMGGNYEQYF.